The next 25 T cell receptor beta chains were all read from a single sample in a study of cytomegalovirus exposure and HLA in healthy donors. Amplification used 60 Vbeta primers and 13 Jbeta primers. The protocol was immunoSEQ multiplex PCR, while the TCRdb copy is restricted to in-frame clones and leaves out a portion. The sample lists about 200,000 clones, 65% to 85% occurring once. Sequencing was performed on PBMCs. These receptors were taken from a man between 25 and 39 years old in good health and CMV-seronegative.

This chain joins TRBV28 and TRBJ1-6; 10 bases agree with TRBD1. CDR1 is MDHEN, CDR2 SYDVKM, per germline. CDR3 size: 12 residues. Trimming at V came to 8 bases and at J to 8 bases, leaving 0 bases not matched to a gene. CDR3 sequence: CASGTGDSPLHF. The CDR3 DNA is TGTGCCAGCGGGACAGGGGATTCACCCCTCCACTTT. The full variable domain, completed using reference TRBV28 and TRBJ1-6, is DVKVTQSSRYLVKRTGEKVFLECVQDMDHENMFWYRQDPGLGLRLIYFSYDVKMKEKGDIPEGYSVSREKKERFSLILESASTNQTSMYLCASGTGDSPLHFGNGTRLTVT.

V is TRBV5-1 and J is TRBJ2-5, with 9 positions matching TRBD1. Germline V gene data show CDR1 as SGHRS and CDR2 as YFSETQ. The CDR3 is made up of 16 amino acids. The V gene end was trimmed by 7 bases and the J gene end by 4 bases; junction bases not matched to a gene: 14. CDR3 sequence reads: CASSPGETGGGETQYF. In nucleotides, the CDR3 is TGCGCCAGCTCACCTGGGGAGACAGGGGGGGGAGAGACCCAGTACTTC.

The rearrangement uses TRBV6-5 and TRBJ2-5; tentatively, D is TRBD2 (5 bases). The better agreement between TRBJ2-7 and the DNA end casts doubt on the J call. CDR3 length: 13 amino acids. Looked up from germline, CDR1 is MNHEY and CDR2 is SVGAGI. The CDR3 DNA sequence: TGTGCCAGCAGATCACTAGGAGTCTACGAGCAGTACTTC. This codes for CASRSLGVYEQYF.

The chain uses TRBV27 and TRBJ2-1; 10 bases map to TRBD2. From germline, CDR1 is MNHEY and CDR2 SMNVEV (reference sequence). CDR3 length: 16 residues. V lost 5 bases, J lost 2 bases, and 6 bases stayed unmatched. The CDR3 coding sequence is TGTGCCAGCAGTGCCGGAAGCGGGGGGGCCTACAATGAGCAGTTCTTC. Its protein product is CASSAGSGGAYNEQFF.

The chain couples TRBV28 to TRBJ2-5; TRBD2 matches 9 bases. The CDR3 has 15 residues. Looked up from germline, CDR1 is MDHEN and CDR2 is SYDVKM. V gave up 3 bases and J gave up 2 bases; unmatched junction bases: 4. CDR3: CASSFLAGNQETQYF. The CDR3 DNA reads TGTGCCAGCAGTTTCCTAGCGGGGAATCAAGAGACCCAGTACTTC.

The DNA of the CDR3 is TGTGCCAGCAGTGGGTGGACAGAATGGAAAGCTTTCTTT. Protein sequence: CASSGWTEWKAFF. The rearrangement joins TRBV6-5 to TRBJ1-1, with D perhaps matching TRBD1 (6 bases). The CDR3 has 13 residues. Trimming took off 5 bases at V and 9 bases at J, with 16 bases between the two ends. Germline assignment: CDR1 MNHEY and CDR2 SVGAGI.

The genes are TRBV27 and TRBJ2-1; 7 bases agree with TRBD1. J gave up 2 bases and V 6 bases, and 10 bases lay outside the gene matches. The length of the CDR3 is 16 residues. Germline assignment: CDR1 MNHEY and CDR2 SMNVEV (reference sequence). CDR3 nucleotide sequence: TGTGCCAGCAGCCACCGTCTACAGGGGACCTACAATGAGCAGTTCTTC. Protein: CASSHRLQGTYNEQFF.

A single count supports this clone. The chain links TRBV9 to TRBJ2-1; the match to TRBD1 covers 8 bases. The CDR3 extends over 15 amino acids. V lost 0 bases and J lost 7; bases outside the gene matches: 6. Germline CDR1 and CDR2: SGDLS and YYNGEE. CDR3 loop: CASSVETGDWNEQFF. Here the CDR3 DNA reads TGTGCCAGCAGCGTAGAGACAGGGGACTGGAATGAGCAGTTCTTC.

This clone was found once. The chain combines TRBV7-3 with TRBJ1-3, with D perhaps matching TRBD1 (6 bases). Trimming removed 1 base at V and 1 base at J, with 11 bases between. The CDR3 spans 16 residues. CDR1 is SGHTA, CDR2 FQGTGA, per germline. The CDR3 bases are TGTGCCAGCAGCTTAAGGGGGCGCTTTTCTGGAAACACCATATATTTT. It encodes CASSLRGRFSGNTIYF.

J is TRBJ2-4 and V is TRBV28; 13 bases map to TRBD2. This CDR3 has 16 residues. The V and J ends lost 5 bases and 16 bases, in that order; junction bases with no gene match: 17. Germline CDR1 and CDR2: MDHEN and SYDVKM. The CDR3 DNA reads TGTGCCAGCAGTGAAGGGGGCCGACTAGCGGGGGGTTCACGATACTTC. Encoded protein: CASSEGGRLAGGSRYF.

The genes are TRBV6-6 and TRBJ2-7, with TRBD1 identical over 9 bases. Germline assignment: CDR1 MNHNY and CDR2 SVGAGI (reference sequence). This CDR3 spans 14 amino acids. Losses at the gene ends were 2 bases for V and 2 bases for J; bases not matched to a gene: 1. In nucleotides, the CDR3 is TGTGCCAGCAGTTACGGGACAGGGACCTACGAGCAGTACTTC. As protein: CASSYGTGTYEQYF.

This clone was observed a handful of times. CDR3 region: CASSFAGTTEAFF. The DNA of the CDR3 is TGTGCCAGCAGTTTCGCCGGGACAACTGAAGCTTTCTTT. The V call is TRBV6-5, the J call TRBJ1-1; a possible D gene is TRBD1 (6 bases). This CDR3 comprises 13 residues. CDR1 is MNHEY and CDR2 is SVGAGI in the germline V gene. The V end lost 4 bases, the J end lost 5 bases, and 11 bases lay between the germline ends.

The gene calls are TRBV5-1 and TRBJ1-5; perhaps TRBD1 as D (6 bases). Germline CDR1 and CDR2: SGHRS and YFSETQ. The length of the CDR3 is 15 residues. V was clipped by 8 bases and J by 6 bases, with 21 bases between them. The CDR3 nucleotides read TGCGCCAGGGACAGACTACAAAAAGTTCGTCAGCCCCAGCATTTT. It yields the protein CARDRLQKVRQPQHF.

CDR3 DNA: TGTGCCAGCAGTTACGCACAGCCCCTTAACTATGGCTACACCTTC. Amino acid sequence: CASSYAQPLNYGYTF. This chain connects TRBV6-5 to TRBJ1-2; D is uncertain. This CDR3 has 15 amino acids. CDR1 is MNHEY and CDR2 is SVGAGI in the germline V gene. Trimming took 2 bases from V and 1 from J, leaving 11 bases between them.

This sequence joins TRBV6-1 and TRBJ1-2; D unclear. CDR1 is MNHNS, CDR2 SASEGT, per germline. There are 14 residues in the CDR3. The V gene lost 1 base and the J gene lost 4 bases, with 10 bases spanning the gap. The CDR3 region has the DNA TGTGCCAGCAGTGAAGAAGGGAGACCCTATGGCTACACCTTC. Protein sequence: CASSEEGRPYGYTF.

The chain joins TRBV2 to TRBJ1-1, with D perhaps matching TRBD1 (5 bases). This CDR3 is 17 amino acids long. CDR1 and CDR2 from the germline V gene are SNHLY and FYNNEI. V lost 5 bases, J lost 7 bases, and 26 bases lay in between. This CDR3 reads CASSLSRDRGGYVEAFF. The CDR3, as DNA: TGTGCCAGCAGTCTTTCCCGGGACCGGGGGGGATACGTTGAAGCTTTCTTT.

V and J are TRBV5-1 and TRBJ1-1; no clear D gene. V gave up 4 bases and J gave up 5 bases, with 9 bases separating them. Germline CDR1 is SGHRS and CDR2 is YFSETQ. CDR3 length equals 12 residues. The CDR3 sequence is CASSAGGTEAFF. CDR3 nucleotide sequence: TGCGCCAGCAGCGCCGGAGGAACTGAAGCTTTCTTT.

With respect to this clone: This same CDR3 is encoded by further DNA sequences in the sample. The chain combines TRBV5-6 with TRBJ1-1; 7 nucleotides line up with TRBD1. J lost 0 bases, V lost 3 bases, and 2 bases had no gene match. The germline V gene has CDR1 SGHDT and CDR2 YYEEEE. The length of the CDR3 is 14 residues. The DNA for the CDR3 is TGTGCCAGCAGCTGGGACAGAATGAACACTGAAGCTTTCTTT. Translating it yields CASSWDRMNTEAFF. Full variable domain (outside the CDR3, taken from reference TRBV5-6 and TRBJ1-1): DAGVTQSPTHLIKTRGQQVTLRCSPKSGHDTVSWYQQALGQGPQFIFQYYEEEERQRGNFPDRFSGHQFPNYSSELNVNALLLGDSALYLCASSWDRMNTEAFFGQGTRLTVV.

This clone is a singleton in its sample. This rearrangement joins TRBV11-1 to TRBJ2-7; D is perhaps TRBD2 (6 bases). The CDR3 is 14 amino acids. Per germline, CDR1 SGHAT and CDR2 FQDESV (reference sequence). V lost 3 bases and J 1 base, leaving 10 bases between the germline ends. The CDR3 region is CASSLAGTSYEQYF. The CDR3 DNA follows: TGTGCCAGCAGCTTGGCGGGGACTTCCTACGAGCAGTACTTC.

The chain carries TRBV19 and TRBJ2-3, with 11 nucleotides matching TRBD1. Germline V lookup: CDR1 LNHDA, CDR2 SQIVND (reference sequence). The CDR3 covers 15 residues. With V trimmed by 3 bases and J by 3 bases, 2 bases remained unmatched. CDR3 residues: CASSIRDRGTDTQYF. CDR3 bases: TGTGCCAGTAGTATCCGGGACAGGGGGACAGATACGCAGTATTTT.

This chain uses TRBV7-9 with TRBJ1-5, with TRBD1 as a possible D gene (5 bases). The V end was cut by 8 bases, the J end by 0 bases, with 8 bases between. CDR3 length equals 13 residues. Per the germline V gene, CDR1 is SEHNR and CDR2 is FQNEAQ (reference sequence). Here the CDR3 reads CASDGGSNQPQHF. The DNA of the CDR3 is TGTGCCAGCGACGGGGGTAGCAATCAGCCCCAGCATTTT.

This chain connects TRBV12-2 to TRBJ1-6. TRBV12-2 is reported as a pseudogene. The CDR3 spans 12 residues. CDR3 in DNA: TGTTCGTGGGGGGATTATAATTCACCCCTCCACTTT. Encoded protein: CSWGDYNSPLHF.

The rearrangement uses TRBV7-6 and TRBJ1-5; 7 bases are shared with TRBD1. Unmatched junction bases numbered 12, after V lost 5 bases and J lost 2 bases. Germline loops: CDR1 SGHVS, CDR2 FNYEAQ. CDR3 length: 17 residues. The CDR3 DNA sequence: TGTGCCAGCAGCCTCGGGGCAGGGGGAGGTGGCAATCAGCCCCAGCATTTT. As protein: CASSLGAGGGGNQPQHF.

The CDR3 DNA sequence: TGTGCCAGCAGCGACCAGGGGAATGAGCAGTTCTTC. It yields the protein CASSDQGNEQFF. The chain is built from TRBV7-9 and TRBJ2-1; a weak D match, TRBD1 (6 bases). CDR3 length equals 12 residues. V lost 5 bases, J lost 7 bases, and 9 bases lay in between. In germline, CDR1 is SEHNR, CDR2 FQNEAQ (reference sequence). The full variable domain, with the rest looked up from reference TRBV7-9 and TRBJ2-1, is DTGVSQNPRHKITKRGQNVTFRCDPISEHNRLYWYRQTLGQGPEFLTYFQNEAQLEKSRLLSDRFSAERPKGSFSTLEIQRTEQGDSAMYLCASSDQGNEQFFGPGTRLTVL.

The rearrangement links TRBV7-3 to TRBJ2-2; 8 nucleotides match TRBD1. The CDR3 totals 15 residues. With 2 bases clipped from V and 6 bases from J, the junction kept 5 bases outside the gene matches. Looked up from germline, CDR1 is SGHTA and CDR2 is FQGTGA. CDR3 sequence reads: CASSLDRGIPGELFF. As DNA, the CDR3 is TGTGCCAGCAGCTTAGACAGGGGAATTCCCGGGGAGCTGTTTTTT. Together with reference TRBV7-3 and TRBJ2-2, the CDR3 gives the full variable domain: GAGVSQTPSNKVTEKGKYVELRCDPISGHTALYWYRQSLGQGPEFLIYFQGTGAADDSGLPNDRFFAVRPEGSVSTLKIQRTERGDSAVYLCASSLDRGIPGELFFGEGSRLTVL.